The 13 T cell receptor beta chains listed next were all sequenced from one sample in a study of a mutant IDH1 vaccine in newly diagnosed glioma. For these TCRs, the target antigens are not known. Generated by immunoSEQ multiplex PCR, the TCRdb table keeps only in-frame clones and is missing some. The sample has approximately 37,000 clones, 50% to 60% seen once; the top ten hold more than 9.5%. Time point: week 5, during vaccination. A 20-mer mutant IDH1 peptide at 300 ug was injected subcutaneously with topical imiquimod. This sample comprised PBMCs, obtained from a glioma patient whose treatment included an IDH1 peptide vaccine. The origin of the receptors is a young woman with glioma.

J is TRBJ2-7 and V is TRBV29-1, with a weak D call TRBD1 (6 bases). V lost 7 bases and J 2 bases, leaving 21 bases between the germline ends. This CDR3 contains 15 residues. The germline V gene has CDR1 SQVTM and CDR2 ANQGSEA. For the CDR3, the DNA is TGCAGCGGAACTGAGTGGGACAAGGGTACCTACGAGCAGTACTTC. Translating it yields CSGTEWDKGTYEQYF.

This CDR3 reads CATSRDRPAYSNQPQHF. The CDR3 DNA is TGTGCCACCAGCAGAGATAGACCAGCGTATAGCAATCAGCCCCAGCATTTT. This sequence joins TRBV15 and TRBJ1-5; D gene uncertain. The V and J ends lost 0 bases and 0 bases respectively, with 12 bases between them. The CDR3 has 17 residues. The germline gives CDR1 LNHNV, CDR2 YYDKDF (reference sequence).

There are a few counts of this clone. The rearrangement links TRBV2 to TRBJ1-1; unclear D gene. Looked up from germline, CDR1 is SNHLY and CDR2 is FYNNEI. The V end lost 7 bases, the J end lost 1 base, and 13 bases lay between the germline ends. The CDR3 extends over 14 amino acids. Here the CDR3 DNA reads TGTGCCAGCAACACAGTCGGAGGGAACACTGAAGCTTTCTTT. This encodes CASNTVGGNTEAFF.

This chain connects TRBV7-2 to TRBJ2-1; D is ambiguous. This CDR3 is built from 16 residues. V was shortened by 4 bases and J by 0 bases, with 13 bases between the two germline ends. Germline CDR1 is SGHTA and CDR2 is FQGNSA. CDR3 in amino acids: CASSSDAVSSYNEQFF. CDR3 coding DNA: TGTGCCAGCAGCTCGGATGCCGTGAGCTCCTACAATGAGCAGTTCTTC.

The gene calls are TRBV7-2 and TRBJ2-3; no firm D call. Trimming left V 1 base short and J 4 bases short, with 15 bases between. This CDR3 region has 16 residues. Germline V CDR1 and CDR2: SGHTA, FQGNSA. CDR3 amino acids: CASSLGAGVPPDTQYF. The CDR3 DNA reads as TGTGCCAGCAGCTTAGGGGCTGGGGTTCCCCCAGATACGCAGTATTTT.

This sequence joins TRBV7-6 and TRBJ2-3; D possibly corresponds to TRBD1 (6 bases). The CDR3 runs 13 residues. V gave up 4 bases and J gave up 7 bases, with 12 bases separating them. In germline, CDR1 is SGHVS, CDR2 FNYEAQ. In DNA form, the CDR3 reads TGTGCCAGCAGCTCAAAACAGGGAAATACGCAGTATTTT. Encoded protein: CASSSKQGNTQYF.

This chain uses TRBV15 with TRBJ2-3; D unclear. The CDR3 runs to 15 residues. V lost 3 bases, J lost 3 bases, and 13 bases lay in between. Germline V gene sequence: CDR1 LNHNV, CDR2 YYDKDF (reference sequence). The CDR3 DNA follows: TGTGCCACCAGCAGTGGTAGGGTCGGGACAGATACGCAGTATTTT. This sequence encodes CATSSGRVGTDTQYF.

This clone is medium-sized (0.01 to 0.1%) in the sample. The rearrangement links TRBV27 to TRBJ2-2, with TRBD2 matching over 7 bases. The CDR3 is 16 amino acids. The germline CDR1 and CDR2 sequences are MNHEY and SMNVEV (reference sequence). Germline trimming cut 0 bases from V and 1 base from J; bases unmatched to any gene: 2. The DNA of the CDR3 is TGTGCCAGCAGTTTATCGGCGGGGGTGAACACCGGGGAGCTGTTTTTT. Translating gives CASSLSAGVNTGELFF.

The chain employs TRBV27 and TRBJ2-7; D may be TRBD2 (6 bases). The CDR3 sequence is 12 residues long. CDR1 and CDR2 (germline): MNHEY, SMNVEV (reference sequence). Trimming shortened V by 4 bases and J by 3 bases, and 7 bases separated the two germline ends. The CDR3 nucleotides are TGTGCCAGCAGTTGGCGGGGCTACGAGCAGTACTTC. Protein sequence: CASSWRGYEQYF.

In this sample, this clone turned up once. V usage is TRBV7-2 and J usage is TRBJ2-2, with D tentatively TRBD2 (6 bases). This CDR3 is 18 amino acids long. In germline, CDR1 is SGHTA, CDR2 FQGNSA. The V end lost 4 bases, the J end lost 0 bases, and 18 bases lay between the germline ends. The CDR3 spells CASSSLGPRGANTGELFF. In nucleotides, the CDR3 is TGTGCCAGCAGCTCCCTCGGTCCGCGCGGGGCGAACACCGGGGAGCTGTTTTTT.

This clone is a singleton in its sample. The chain has TRBV28 and TRBJ1-2; D ambiguous. Trimming removed 6 bases from V and 7 bases from J, with 12 bases in between. This CDR3 region has 12 residues. Per germline, CDR1 MDHEN and CDR2 SYDVKM. The CDR3 nucleotides read TGTGCCAGCAGCCGGGCCCATATTGGCTACACCTTC. Translation gives CASSRAHIGYTF.

J is TRBJ1-2 and V is TRBV7-2; 8 positions agree with TRBD1. V gave up 4 bases and J gave up 7 bases; unmatched junction bases: 11. This CDR3 spans 15 amino acids. Germline-derived CDR1 and CDR2 are SGHTA and FQGNSA. In DNA, the CDR3 is TGTGCCAGCAGCTCGCTTAGGACAGGGTACGGTGGCTACACCTTC. The encoded protein is CASSSLRTGYGGYTF.

Only one count was recorded for this clone. The chain combines TRBV6-1 with TRBJ1-3; D gene uncertain. Deletions cut 2 bases from V and 0 bases from J, with 17 bases between. CDR3 length: 18 amino acids. Per germline, CDR1 MNHNS and CDR2 SASEGT. The DNA of the CDR3 is TGTGCCAGCAGTGAACGGCAACCATTAGGGAGCTCTGGAAACACCATATATTTT. It encodes CASSERQPLGSSGNTIYF.